These 23 T cell receptor beta chains came from one sample sequenced in a study of blood T cell repertoires in COVID-19. Assay used: immunoSEQ multiplex PCR; TCRdb lists only in-frame clones, some missing. This table holds roughly 430,000 clones, roughly 90% found once. The sample was PBMCs or T cells enriched from blood (not recorded which). All receptors derive from a woman aged 40 to 49 with acute COVID-19.

This chain connects TRBV6-5 to TRBJ1-1; no definite D call. Germline V lookup: CDR1 MNHEY, CDR2 SVGAGI. V dropped 0 bases and J dropped 2 bases, with 13 bases sitting between them. The CDR3 is 16 residues long. CDR3 nucleotides: TGTGCCAGCAGTTACTCGTATTTTGAGGTAAACACTGAAGCTTTCTTT. It specifies CASSYSYFEVNTEAFF.

This chain uses TRBV29-1 with TRBJ1-1, with TRBD1 matching over 9 bases. V lost 8 bases and J lost 7; bases outside the gene matches: 11. CDR3 length: 13 residues. Germline CDR1 reads SQVTM; CDR2 reads ANQGSEA. The CDR3 DNA reads as TGCAGCACCTCGGGACAGGGCCCGATTGAAGCTTTCTTT. Translating it yields CSTSGQGPIEAFF.

V usage is TRBV7-9 and J usage is TRBJ1-2; D is possibly TRBD1 (6 bases). Germline assignment: CDR1 SEHNR and CDR2 FQNEAQ (reference sequence). Trimming cost V 5 bases and J 8 bases, with 12 bases left between them. This CDR3 region has 12 residues. In nucleotides, the CDR3 is TGTGCCAGCAGCACAGGGACGGGGGGCTACACCTTC. This codes for CASSTGTGGYTF.

This chain links TRBV21-1 with TRBJ1-2; TRBD1, the D gene given by the table, was not confirmed from the DNA. TRBV21-1 is an annotated pseudogene. This CDR3 is 14 amino acids long. The CDR3 is CASSKPDRADGYTF. The CDR3 DNA follows: TGTGCCAGCAGCAAACCCGACAGGGCGGATGGCTACACCTTC.

The chain combines TRBV19 with TRBJ1-6, with D tentatively TRBD1 (5 bases). The CDR3 consists of 16 residues. Germline loops: CDR1 LNHDA, CDR2 SQIVND (reference sequence). The V gene lost 1 base and the J gene lost 3 bases, with 10 bases spanning the gap. The CDR3, as DNA: TGTGCCAGTAGTATAGGCGACAGTCTCTATAATTCACCCCTCCACTTT. It specifies CASSIGDSLYNSPLHF.

The chain joins TRBV2 to TRBJ1-1, with a weak D call TRBD1 (5 bases). The CDR3 sequence is 15 residues long. Germline CDR1 reads SNHLY; CDR2 reads FYNNEI. Trimming cost V 2 bases and J 6 bases, with 16 bases left between them. The CDR3 here is CASSESVAGWSEAFF. In DNA form, the CDR3 reads TGTGCCAGCAGTGAATCCGTCGCAGGGTGGTCTGAAGCTTTCTTT. The complete variable domain, with remaining parts taken from reference TRBV2 and TRBJ1-1, reads EPEVTQTPSHQVTQMGQEVILRCVPISNHLYFYWYRQILGQKVEFLVSFYNNEISEKSEIFDDQFSVERPDGSNFTLKIRSTKLEDSAMYFCASSESVAGWSEAFFGQGTRLTVV.

The CDR3 loop reads CASRWPGQGAETQYF. CDR3 nucleotides: TGTGCCAGCAGGTGGCCGGGACAGGGGGCAGAGACCCAGTACTTC. V gene TRBV11-2 combines with J gene TRBJ2-5, with 12 positions matching TRBD1. Losses at the gene ends were 6 bases for V and 4 bases for J; bases not matched to a gene: 6. The CDR3 loop spans 15 amino acids. Germline-derived CDR1 and CDR2 are SGHAT and FQNNGV.

The CDR3 region has the DNA TGTGCCAGCAGCCAAGCTCTTGGCAGGGTGGGTGAAGCTTTCTTT. Amino acids: CASSQALGRVGEAFF. The V gene is TRBV14, the J gene TRBJ1-1, with D possibly TRBD1 on 5 matching bases. Trimming removed 1 base from V and 7 bases from J, with 16 bases in between. Germline CDR1 reads SGHDN; CDR2 reads FVKESK. This CDR3 is 15 amino acids long.

The chain combines TRBV6-5 with TRBJ2-7; no clear D gene. V shed 5 bases and J shed 2 bases, with 13 bases lying between them. Germline CDR1 MNHEY, CDR2 SVGAGI. CDR3 length: 14 amino acids. The CDR3 DNA follows: TGTGCCAGCAGTCCATCCGTAAGCCCCTACGAGCAGTACTTC. Protein: CASSPSVSPYEQYF.

The table lists this clone with a count of one. V is TRBV7-2 and J is TRBJ1-1, with D perhaps TRBD1 (5 bases). The germline gives CDR1 SGHTA, CDR2 FQGNSA. This CDR3 has 18 residues. V shed 3 bases and J shed 3 bases, with 23 bases lying between them. The CDR3 loop is CASSFDSREFRRDTEAFF. The CDR3 nucleotides read TGTGCCAGCAGCTTCGACAGTCGTGAGTTCCGACGGGACACTGAAGCTTTCTTT.

This chain uses TRBV5-6 with TRBJ1-1, with TRBD1 as a possible D gene (5 bases). This CDR3 is built from 12 residues. Germline loops: CDR1 SGHDT, CDR2 YYEEEE. The V and J ends lost 0 bases and 10 bases respectively, with 10 bases between them. The CDR3 is CASSLAAGTAFF. The CDR3 DNA sequence: TGTGCCAGCAGCTTGGCCGCGGGGACAGCTTTCTTT.

The V call is TRBV12-3 or TRBV12-4, the J call TRBJ2-7; possibly TRBD1 for D (6 bases). V was pared by 5 bases and J by 6 bases, with 14 bases between. The CDR3 spans 13 residues. CDR3 bases: TGTGCCAGCAGTCAACAGGGATACGGCGAGCAGTACTTC. Translated: CASSQQGYGEQYF.

This clone showed up just a few times. The V and J genes are TRBV3-1 (or the pseudogene TRBV3-2) and TRBJ2-3, with 7 bases lining up with TRBD2. Looked up from germline, CDR1 is LGHDT and CDR2 is YNNKEL (reference sequence). The junction had 10 bases not matched to a gene; V was cut back by 4 bases and J by 0 bases. This CDR3 is built from 17 residues. Written as DNA, the CDR3 is TGTGCCAGCAGCCCCACTATCTGGGGGGGTAGCACAGATACGCAGTATTTT. Residues: CASSPTIWGGSTDTQYF.

This chain links TRBV11-2 with TRBJ2-2; D call uncertain. The germline CDR1 and CDR2 sequences are SGHAT and FQNNGV. The CDR3 sequence is 12 residues long. V lost 8 bases, J lost 0 bases, and 4 bases lay in between. The CDR3 region is CASVSNTGELFF. CDR3 DNA: TGTGCCAGCGTATCGAACACCGGGGAGCTGTTTTTT.

The DNA of the CDR3 is TGTGCCAGCAGTGAGACCAGGGGCTTCTCTGGAAACACCATATATTTT. It yields the protein CASSETRGFSGNTIYF. The chain links TRBV2 to TRBJ1-3; tentatively, D is TRBD1 (6 bases). Germline CDR1 and CDR2: SNHLY and FYNNEI. CDR3 length: 16 residues. V lost 3 bases and J lost 0, with 12 bases in between.

The V gene is TRBV6-5, the J gene TRBJ2-5; 12 bases are a match to TRBD2. The CDR3 totals 16 residues. The germline V gene encodes CDR1 MNHEY and CDR2 SVGAGI. The V and J ends lost 2 bases and 5 bases, in that order; junction bases with no gene match: 6. The CDR3 DNA follows: TGTGCCAGCAGTTACCTGACTAGCGGGGGCTGGGAGACCCAGTACTTC. It specifies CASSYLTSGGWETQYF.

The genes are TRBV4-1 and TRBJ1-1; the D gene is possibly TRBD1 (6 bases). Between the trimmed V and J ends, which lost 1 base and 3 bases, there was a span of 9 bases. In germline, CDR1 is MGHRA, CDR2 YSYEKL. This CDR3 has 14 residues. The CDR3 DNA is TGCGCCAGCAGCCAAGTAAACAGGGACACTGAAGCTTTCTTT. Its translation is CASSQVNRDTEAFF.

The chain carries TRBV25-1 and TRBJ1-5; 9 nucleotides line up with TRBD1. The ends lost 4 bases at V and 2 bases at J; junction bases unmatched: 6. This CDR3 region has 16 residues. Germline CDR1 is MGHDK and CDR2 is SYGVNS. Here the CDR3 reads CASSGGTGLGNQPQHF. In DNA, the CDR3 is TGTGCCAGCAGTGGGGGGACAGGGCTCGGCAATCAGCCCCAGCATTTT.

The rearrangement links TRBV11-2 to TRBJ2-5; D is possibly TRBD1 (5 bases). Trimming removed 2 bases at V and 1 base at J, with 11 bases between. Germline CDR1 and CDR2: SGHAT and FQNNGV. The CDR3 runs 15 residues. The CDR3: CASSLIPGRQETQYF. Written as DNA, the CDR3 is TGTGCCAGCAGCTTAATACCAGGGCGCCAAGAGACCCAGTACTTC.

CDR3 region: CASSQDLGEGYTF. CDR3 coding DNA: TGTGCCAGCAGCCAAGATCTCGGTGAGGGCTACACCTTC. The chain couples TRBV14 to TRBJ1-2; no clear D. The CDR3 has 13 residues. CDR1 and CDR2 (germline): SGHDN, FVKESK. Trimming removed 0 bases at V and 8 bases at J, with 10 bases between.

This chain links TRBV19 with TRBJ2-7; 9 positions agree with TRBD2. V trimming: 4 bases; J trimming: 3 bases; junction bases outside the gene matches: 4. Germline values: CDR1 LNHDA, CDR2 SQIVND (reference sequence). This CDR3 region has 14 residues. This CDR3 reads CASSTGTSRYEQYF. The CDR3 DNA reads as TGTGCCAGTAGTACCGGGACTAGCCGCTACGAGCAGTACTTC.

This clone was seen only once. The J gene is TRBJ2-7, the V gene TRBV3-1 (or the pseudogene TRBV3-2), with TRBD1 matching 9 bases. The germline V gene has CDR1 LGHDT and CDR2 YNNKEL (reference sequence). J gave up 0 bases and V 6 bases, and 9 bases lay outside the gene matches. This CDR3 is 16 amino acids long. As DNA, the CDR3 is TGTGCCAGCAGTCGTATTACAGGGGGCTCCTCCTACGAGCAGTACTTC. Translating it yields CASSRITGGSSYEQYF.

V usage is TRBV5-5 and J usage is TRBJ2-2; 9 bases line up with TRBD2. After removal of 1 base from V and 4 bases from J, the junction contained 5 bases not matched to a gene. The CDR3 totals 16 residues. Germline lookup yields CDR1 SGHKS and CDR2 YYEKEE (reference sequence). The CDR3 loop reads CASSLRLAGFTGELFF. The CDR3 nucleotides read TGTGCCAGCAGCTTGCGTCTAGCGGGGTTCACCGGGGAGCTGTTTTTT.